This T cell receptor beta chain appears in the sequencing data of a study of blood T cell repertoires in COVID-19. About the research overall: Samples of COVID-19 (acute and convalescent) were obtained from the United States, Italy and Spain.

This clone has only one observation. Profiled with immunoSEQ multiplex PCR; TCRdb holds only in-frame clones, not every one. This sample has approximately 360,000 clones, with about four fifths found just once. The CDR3 spans 13 residues. Per germline, CDR1 KGHSH and CDR2 LQKENI. Trimming stripped 3 bases from V and 4 bases from J, with 9 bases between. The study counted Cohort 3 donors as recovered given two negative PCRs, clearance, or symptom resolution. The sample taken for sequencing was PBMCs or T cells enriched from blood (not recorded which). The receptor was derived from a woman in her forties or fifties who had recovered from COVID-19. This chain connects TRBV18 to TRBJ1-2; the D gene is possibly TRBD1 (5 bases). CDR3 sequence: CASSPGQIYGYTF. The CDR3 nucleotides read TGTGCCAGCTCACCGGGGCAGATCTATGGCTACACCTTC. The full variable domain, with the rest looked up from reference TRBV18 and TRBJ1-2, is NAGVMQNPRHLVRRRGQEARLRCSPMKGHSHVYWYRQLPEEGLKFMVYLQKENIIDESGMPKERFSAEFPKEGPSILRIQQVVRGDSAAYFCASSPGQIYGYTFGSGTRLTVV.